This T cell receptor beta chain was sequenced for a study of T-cell memory formation after mild COVID-19. Study-wide points: Of the contracting clones, CD4+ ones lay mainly in CM and EM, and CD8+ ones in EMRA. While clones contracting from day 15 to 85 were balanced between CD4 and CD8, later expanders leaned CD4+.

Comment on this clonotype: Its antigen remains unknown.

The V and J ends lost 0 bases and 6 bases, in that order; junction bases with no gene match: 2. The CDR3 loop spans 13 amino acids. CDR1 is GTSNPN, CDR2 SVGIG, per germline (reference sequence). TCR alpha and TCR beta cDNA libraries with sample barcodes and UMIs came from 5'RACE using constant-segment primers. One entry per CDR3 protein, called by TCRdb with MiXCR from the 5' RACE reads. The sample comprises fewer than 400,000 distinct CDR3 sequences, 10% to 15% of which are singletons, and about 22% rests with the top ten. The sample was PBMCs or a T cell subset sorted from them (not recorded which). The genes are TRBV30 and TRBJ1-5, with TRBD1 matching 7 bases. This sequence was found in a man between 18 and 29 years old who had mild COVID-19 (a few samples of this study predate the infection). Cell type and time point are not known. CDR3 amino acids: CAWSVQGSQPQHF. CDR3 DNA sequence: TGTGCCTGGAGTGTACAGGGGAGTCAGCCCCAGCATTTT. The full variable domain, rest sourced from reference TRBV30 and TRBJ1-5, is SQTIHQWPATLVQPVGSPLSLECTVEGTSNPNLYWYRQAAGRGLQLLFYSVGIGQISSEVPQNLSASRPQDRQFILSSKKLLLSDSGFYLCAWSVQGSQPQHFGDGTRLSIL.